The 19 T cell receptor beta chains presented below share a single source sample, sequenced in a study of blood T cell repertoires in COVID-19 (TCRdb year 2020). The library relied on the immunoSEQ multiplex PCR assay. The table comes from immuneACCESS by way of TCRdb, which keeps in-frame sequences with V and J called. Part of the clones is missing from these tables; in studies checked, under half for an unresolved V gene and the rest for unknown reasons. This sample comprises about 180,000 clones, roughly 90% of them detected only once. Roughly 1.2% of the sample rests with the top ten. The material sequenced was PBMCs or T cells enriched from blood (not recorded which). These receptor sequences come from a human donor with acute COVID-19. The donor label of this sample is uncertain.

V gene TRBV29-1 combines with J gene TRBJ2-7; D may be TRBD1 (5 bases). Trimming stripped 6 bases from V and 1 base from J, with 13 bases between. Germline CDR1 and CDR2: SQVTM and ANQGSEA. The length of the CDR3 is 13 residues. CDR3 residues: CSVSASGSYEQYF. Written as DNA, the CDR3 is TGCAGCGTCTCCGCGTCAGGGTCCTACGAGCAGTACTTC.

The chain carries TRBV2 and TRBJ1-6, with D unresolved. Per germline, CDR1 SNHLY and CDR2 FYNNEI. This CDR3 spans 13 amino acids. The V end was cut by 4 bases, the J end by 6 bases, with 7 bases between. As DNA, the CDR3 is TGTGCCAGCAGTGGTCAGTTTAATTCACCCCTCCACTTT. As protein: CASSGQFNSPLHF.

This chain uses TRBV9 with TRBJ2-1, with D possibly TRBD2 on 6 matching bases. CDR3 length: 16 amino acids. Trimming shortened V by 4 bases and J by 9 bases, and 23 bases separated the two germline ends. Per germline, CDR1 SGDLS and CDR2 YYNGEE. This CDR3 reads CASSLTRGRRGTEQFF. The CDR3 bases are TGTGCCAGCAGCCTAACGCGGGGCCGCCGGGGGACTGAGCAGTTCTTC.

The chain couples TRBV4-3 to TRBJ1-2; possible D gene TRBD1, 5 bases. Trimming took 0 bases from V and 0 from J, leaving 14 bases between them. This CDR3 has 17 residues. Germline V gene data show CDR1 as LGHNA and CDR2 as YSLEER. The CDR3 bases are TGCGCCAGCAGCCAAGATAGCGGGACTGCAGCTAACTATGGCTACACCTTC. Translation gives CASSQDSGTAANYGYTF.

This clone was found once. The rearrangement joins TRBV18 to TRBJ1-1; 9 nucleotides match TRBD1. Germline loops: CDR1 KGHSH, CDR2 LQKENI. With V trimmed by 2 bases and J by 7 bases, 2 bases remained unmatched. This CDR3 comprises 13 residues. In DNA, the CDR3 is TGTGCCAGCTCACCAAGACAGGGGGATGAAGCTTTCTTT. It specifies CASSPRQGDEAFF.

The chain couples TRBV6-5 to TRBJ1-1; 11 bases match TRBD1. The V segment lost 6 bases and the J segment 4 bases; nucleotides outside the gene matches: 4. Germline-derived CDR1 and CDR2 are MNHEY and SVGAGI. The CDR3 totals 14 residues. CDR3 region: CASSRDRGGTEAFF. Written as DNA, the CDR3 is TGTGCCAGCAGCCGGGACAGGGGGGGCACTGAAGCTTTCTTT.

This chain uses TRBV9 with TRBJ1-6, with D unresolved. The ends were cut back, 3 bases at V and 9 bases at J, with 13 bases in the middle. The CDR3 is made up of 14 amino acids. Germline V CDR1 and CDR2: SGDLS, YYNGEE. The CDR3 DNA is TGTGCCAGCAGCGACGGGTCTCTAGGTTCACCCCTCCACTTT. Protein: CASSDGSLGSPLHF.

As regards this clone: Other nucleotide sequences in the sample specify the same CDR3. The chain combines TRBV11-2 with TRBJ2-3, with a tentative D call TRBD2 (6 bases). The CDR3 is 15 residues long. With 1 base removed from V and 0 bases from J, the gap between germline ends came to 8 bases. Germline values: CDR1 SGHAT, CDR2 FQNNGV. The CDR3 sequence is CASSLGAGSTDTQYF. The CDR3 region has the DNA TGTGCCAGCAGCTTAGGTGCGGGGAGCACAGATACGCAGTATTTT.

CDR3 residues: CAISESTGIRNEQYF. The CDR3 DNA reads TGTGCCATCAGTGAGTCGACAGGGATTCGGAACGAGCAGTACTTC. V gene TRBV10-3 combines with J gene TRBJ2-7; TRBD1 aligns across 7 bases. From germline, CDR1 is ENHRY and CDR2 SYGVKD. After removal of 0 bases from V and 5 bases from J, the junction contained 7 bases not matched to a gene. This CDR3 has 15 amino acids.

The chain carries TRBV4-1 and TRBJ2-3; 9 nucleotides align to TRBD1. Per the germline V gene, CDR1 is MGHRA and CDR2 is YSYEKL. The CDR3 consists of 16 residues. The J segment lost 6 bases and the V segment lost 1 base, leaving 8 bases of the junction unmatched. The CDR3 coding sequence is TGCGCCAGCAGCCAAGTAGGGACAGGGAGGACGGATACGCAGTATTTT. Protein: CASSQVGTGRTDTQYF.

This clone was recorded only once. V usage is TRBV10-1 and J usage is TRBJ2-7, with 10 bases that match TRBD1. The junction had 17 bases not matched to a gene; V was cut back by 10 bases and J by 5 bases. The CDR3 sequence is 16 residues long. Germline CDR1 is WNHNN and CDR2 is SYGVQD (reference sequence). The CDR3 reads CATKKPTGTGADEQYF. The CDR3 DNA sequence: TGCGCCACCAAAAAACCGACCGGGACAGGGGCAGACGAGCAGTACTTC.

In regard to this clone: The same CDR3 also results from other DNA sequences found in this sample. V is TRBV5-1 and J is TRBJ2-5; 9 nucleotides line up with TRBD1. The germline gives CDR1 SGHRS, CDR2 YFSETQ. V was pared by 4 bases and J by 5 bases, with 6 bases of the junction left unmatched. CDR3 length: 14 amino acids. CDR3 sequence: CASSPGQGGETQYF. CDR3 DNA: TGCGCCAGCAGCCCGGGACAGGGAGGGGAGACCCAGTACTTC. The entire variable domain, with the rest obtained from reference TRBV5-1 and TRBJ2-5, is as follows: KAGVTQTPRYLIKTRGQQVTLSCSPISGHRSVSWYQQTPGQGLQFLFEYFSETQRNKGNFPGRFSGRQFSNSRSEMNVSTLELGDSALYLCASSPGQGGETQYFGPGTRLLVL.

The chain recombines TRBV5-5 with TRBJ1-1, with TRBD1 matching 10 bases. This CDR3 is 16 amino acids long. Germline V CDR1 and CDR2: SGHKS, YYEKEE (reference sequence). The J segment lost 3 bases and the V segment lost 5 bases, leaving 10 bases of the junction unmatched. The CDR3 sequence: CASRTGGFRADTEAFF. CDR3 coding DNA: TGTGCCAGCAGGACAGGGGGCTTTAGAGCGGACACTGAAGCTTTCTTT. The whole variable domain, filled in from reference TRBV5-5 and TRBJ1-1, reads DAGVTQSPTHLIKTRGQQVTLRCSPISGHKSVSWYQQVLGQGPQFIFQYYEKEERGRGNFPDRFSARQFPNYSSELNVNALLLGDSALYLCASRTGGFRADTEAFFGQGTRLTVV.

This chain joins TRBV7-6 and TRBJ2-1; a weak D match, TRBD1 (6 bases). V gave up 5 bases and J gave up 0 bases, with 11 bases separating them. Germline values: CDR1 SGHVS, CDR2 FNYEAQ. This CDR3 has 15 amino acids. The CDR3 reads CASSPEGDSYNEQFF. The CDR3 nucleotides read TGTGCCAGCAGCCCCGAGGGGGACTCCTACAATGAGCAGTTCTTC.

Regarding this clone: One end of the junction fails to match germline, which may point to a read error. J is TRBJ2-7 and V is TRBV2; 8 bases fit TRBD1. The CDR3 has 8 amino acids. From germline, CDR1 is SNHLY and CDR2 FYNNEI. The CDR3 DNA is TGTGCCAGTGGGGGACAGGCCTTC. This codes for CASGGQAF.

The chain uses TRBV18 and TRBJ2-7; D gene unclear. Trimming cost V 6 bases and J 3 bases, with 12 bases left between them. Germline lookup yields CDR1 KGHSH and CDR2 LQKENI. The CDR3 length is 13 residues. The CDR3 bases are TGTGCCAGCTCCACACTTCCTAGCTACGAGCAGTACTTC. It encodes CASSTLPSYEQYF.

The chain joins TRBV27 to TRBJ1-2, with D possibly being TRBD1 (6 bases). CDR3 length equals 13 residues. The V end was cut by 5 bases, the J end by 8 bases, with 15 bases between. CDR1 and CDR2 from the germline V gene are MNHEY and SMNVEV (reference sequence). In DNA, the CDR3 is TGTGCCAGCAGTCCCCTCGCAGGGGAAGGCTACACCTTC. Translating it yields CASSPLAGEGYTF.

V usage is TRBV3-1 (or the pseudogene TRBV3-2) and J usage is TRBJ2-3, with 14 nucleotides matching TRBD2. CDR1 is LGHDT and CDR2 is YNNKEL in the germline V gene (reference sequence). V was clipped by 6 bases and J by 3 bases; unmatched bases: 2. The CDR3 is 15 amino acids. DNA of the CDR3: TGTGCCAGCAGTCGACTAGCGGGGGGGACAGATACGCAGTATTTT. Amino acids: CASSRLAGGTDTQYF.

The genes are TRBV1 and TRBJ1-2; the D call of TRBD1 is as the table states it, not checked on the DNA. TRBV1 constitutes a pseudogene. The CDR3 contains 13 residues. This CDR3 reads CTSSLGVLDGYTF. CDR3 DNA: TGCACCAGCAGCCTAGGGGTATTAGATGGCTACACCTTC.